These 5 T cell receptor beta chains were all obtained from the same sample, sequenced in a study of T-cell memory formation after mild COVID-19. TCRdb independently ran MiXCR on the 5' RACE reads; one entry per CDR3 protein. The sample yields some 340,000 distinct CDR3 sequences, roughly 13% seen once. The sample comprised PBMCs or a T cell subset sorted from them (not recorded which). These receptors came from a young man who had mild COVID-19 (a few samples of this study predate the infection). Cell type and time point are not known.

The chain links TRBV4-1 to TRBJ1-1, with 7 bases lining up with TRBD1. CDR3 size: 15 residues. With V trimmed by 4 bases and J by 1 base, 6 bases remained unmatched. Germline CDR1 and CDR2: MGHRA and YSYEKL. The CDR3 region is CASSPRGAPNTEAFF. For the CDR3, the DNA is TGCGCCAGCAGCCCCAGGGGGGCTCCGAACACTGAAGCTTTCTTT.

The chain combines TRBV28 with TRBJ2-4, with unresolved D. This CDR3 region has 14 residues. Trimming took off 5 bases at V and 4 bases at J, with 12 bases between the two ends. Germline CDR1 is MDHEN and CDR2 is SYDVKM. CDR3 sequence reads: CASSDRYWKNIQYF. The CDR3 DNA reads TGTGCCAGCAGTGACCGGTATTGGAAAAACATTCAGTACTTC.

This clonotype was counted many times. The V call is TRBV20-1, the J call TRBJ2-1, with a possible D match to TRBD2 (6 bases). CDR3 length: 14 residues. In germline, CDR1 is DFQATT, CDR2 SNEGSKA (reference sequence). The V and J ends lost 3 bases and 0 bases respectively, with 9 bases between them. The CDR3 nucleotides read TGCAGTGCTAGGGACGGGAGCTCCTACAATGAGCAGTTCTTC. Amino acid sequence: CSARDGSSYNEQFF.

In this sample, this clonotype turned up many times. The genes are TRBV5-1 and TRBJ2-2; D is unresolved. Germline V gives CDR1 SGHRS, CDR2 YFSETQ. This CDR3 has 16 amino acids. Trimming pared 0 bases from V and 2 bases from J, leaving 11 bases between. The CDR3 spells CASSLAFGRNTGELFF. CDR3 DNA: TGCGCCAGCAGCTTGGCTTTTGGCAGAAACACCGGGGAGCTGTTTTTT.

This clonotype was seen more than once but under ten times. The V and J genes are TRBV12-5 and TRBJ2-2; tentatively, D is TRBD1 (5 bases). Trimming removed 4 bases at V and 3 bases at J, with 18 bases between. Germline-derived CDR1 and CDR2 are LGHNT and FRNRAP. The CDR3 sequence is 17 residues long. CDR3 sequence reads: CASGSPQGNKYTGELFF. DNA of the CDR3: TGTGCTAGTGGTTCCCCCCAGGGTAATAAGTACACCGGGGAGCTGTTTTTT.